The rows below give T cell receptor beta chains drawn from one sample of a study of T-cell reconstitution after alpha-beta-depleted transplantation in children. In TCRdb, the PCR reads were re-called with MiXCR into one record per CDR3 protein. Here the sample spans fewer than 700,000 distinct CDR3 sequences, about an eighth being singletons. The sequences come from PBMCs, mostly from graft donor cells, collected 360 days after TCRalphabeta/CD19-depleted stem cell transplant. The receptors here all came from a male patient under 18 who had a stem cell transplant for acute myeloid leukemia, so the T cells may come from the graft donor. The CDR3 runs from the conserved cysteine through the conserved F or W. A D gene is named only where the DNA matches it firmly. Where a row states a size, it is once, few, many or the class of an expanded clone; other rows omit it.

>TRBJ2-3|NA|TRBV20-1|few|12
CSLVRRTDTQYF
TGCAGTTTGGTTCGGCGCACAGATACGCAGTATTTT
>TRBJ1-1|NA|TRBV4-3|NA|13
CASSQYGYAEAFF
TGCGCCAGCAGCCAATACGGTTACGCTGAAGCTTTCTTT
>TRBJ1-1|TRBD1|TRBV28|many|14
CASSYRGGNTEAFF
TGTGCCAGCAGTTACAGGGGGGGAAACACTGAAGCTTTCTTT
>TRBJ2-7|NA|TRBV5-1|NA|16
CASSLSRGKISHEQYF
TGCGCCAGCAGCTTGTCACGGGGAAAAATCTCCCACGAGCAGTACTTC
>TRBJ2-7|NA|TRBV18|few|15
CASSPLPDGVYEQYF
TGTGCCAGCTCACCTCTTCCAGACGGGGTCTACGAGCAGTACTTC
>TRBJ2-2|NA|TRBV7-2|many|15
CASSLEGVGTGELFF
TGTGCCAGCAGCTTAGAGGGAGTCGGAACCGGGGAGCTGTTTTTT
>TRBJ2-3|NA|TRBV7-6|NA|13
CASRKGSTDTQYF
TGTGCCAGCAGGAAAGGGAGCACAGATACGCAGTATTTT
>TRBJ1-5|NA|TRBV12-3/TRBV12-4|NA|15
CASEGMRAGDQPQHF
TGTGCCAGCGAGGGAATGCGGGCGGGTGATCAGCCCCAGCATTTT
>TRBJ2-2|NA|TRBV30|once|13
CAWKGWEIGELFF
TGTGCCTGGAAAGGCTGGGAAATCGGGGAGCTGTTTTTT
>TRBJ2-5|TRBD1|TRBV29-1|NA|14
CSVRDRGTGETQYF
TGCAGCGTTCGGGACAGGGGTACCGGAGAGACCCAGTACTTC
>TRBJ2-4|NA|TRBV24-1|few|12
CATSDLENIQYF
TGTGCCACCAGTGATTTAGAAAACATTCAGTACTTC
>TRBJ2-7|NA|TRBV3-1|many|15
CASSQGRGRSYEQYF
TGTGCCAGCAGCCAAGGTAGGGGTAGATCCTACGAGCAGTACTTC
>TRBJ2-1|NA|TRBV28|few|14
CASSLDGNSYEQFF
TGTGCCAGCAGTTTAGACGGGAATAGCTATGAGCAGTTCTTC
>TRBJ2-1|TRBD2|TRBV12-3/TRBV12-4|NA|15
CASSISGRAFNEQFF
TGTGCCAGCAGTATTAGCGGGAGGGCCTTCAATGAGCAGTTCTTC
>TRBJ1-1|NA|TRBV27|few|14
CASSSGGGRTEAFF
TGTGCCAGCAGTTCCGGGGGGGGGAGGACTGAAGCTTTCTTT
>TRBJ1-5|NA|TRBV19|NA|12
CASARGNQPQHF
TGTGCCAGTGCACGGGGGAATCAGCCCCAGCATTTT
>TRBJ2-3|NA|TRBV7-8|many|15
CATGGARTFTDTQYF
TGTGCCACTGGGGGGGCACGTACTTTCACAGATACGCAGTATTTT
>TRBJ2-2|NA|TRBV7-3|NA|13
CASSSRRTGELFF
TGTGCCAGCAGCTCCCGCCGAACCGGGGAGCTGTTTTTT
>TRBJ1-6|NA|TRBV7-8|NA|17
CASSLEGGSSYNSPLHF
TGTGCCAGCAGCCTCGAGGGGGGGAGCTCCTATAATTCACCCCTCCACTTT
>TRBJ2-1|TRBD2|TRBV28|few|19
CASSTRWLAGGPSSNEQFF
TGTGCCAGCAGTACCAGGTGGCTAGCGGGAGGGCCCTCTAGCAATGAGCAGTTCTTC
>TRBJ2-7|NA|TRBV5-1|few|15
CASSLSQLATYEQYF
TGCGCCAGCAGCTTAAGCCAGCTAGCAACCTACGAGCAGTACTTC
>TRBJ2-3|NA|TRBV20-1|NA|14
CSARPGTVGDTQYF
TGCAGTGCTAGGCCCGGCACCGTGGGGGATACGCAGTATTTT
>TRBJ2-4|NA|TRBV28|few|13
CASSWGTKNIQYF
TGTGCCAGCAGCTGGGGTACGAAAAACATTCAGTACTTC
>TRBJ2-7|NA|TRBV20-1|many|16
CSAILVGLGASYEQYF
TGCAGTGCTATTTTAGTGGGGTTGGGTGCCTCCTACGAGCAGTACTTC
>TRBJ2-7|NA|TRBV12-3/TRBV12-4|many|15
CASSREQGLTYEQYF
TGTGCCAGCAGTCGAGAGCAAGGGCTAACCTACGAGCAGTACTTC
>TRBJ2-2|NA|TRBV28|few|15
CASSLGARNTGELFF
TGTGCCAGCAGTTTAGGGGCTAGGAACACCGGGGAGCTGTTTTTT
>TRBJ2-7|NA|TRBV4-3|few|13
CASSQDKPHEQYF
TGCGCCAGCAGCCAAGATAAGCCCCACGAGCAGTACTTC
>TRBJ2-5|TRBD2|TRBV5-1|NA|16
CASSLVLAGVLETQYF
TGCGCCAGCAGCTTGGTGCTAGCGGGAGTTTTGGAGACCCAGTACTTC
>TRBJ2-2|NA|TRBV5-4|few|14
CASSLVGNPGELFF
TGTGCCAGCAGCTTGGTAGGGAACCCCGGGGAGCTGTTTTTT
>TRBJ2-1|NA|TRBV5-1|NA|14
CASSSNRVYNEQFF
TGCGCCAGCAGCTCGAACAGGGTTTACAATGAGCAGTTCTTC
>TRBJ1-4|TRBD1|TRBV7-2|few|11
CASSFMGQKFF
TGTGCCAGCAGCTTTATGGGACAGAAGTTTTTT
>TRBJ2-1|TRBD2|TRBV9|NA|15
CASSVATEPSGVAFF
TGTGCCAGCAGCGTAGCTACGGAACCTAGCGGGGTAGCGTTCTTC
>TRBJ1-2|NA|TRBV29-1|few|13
CSVPGVQDYGYTF
TGCAGCGTGCCCGGGGTTCAGGACTATGGCTACACCTTC
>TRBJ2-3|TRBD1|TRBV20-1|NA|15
CSAHPGTGGTDTQYF
TGCAGTGCTCACCCCGGGACAGGGGGGACAGATACGCAGTATTTT
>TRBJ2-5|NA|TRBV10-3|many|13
CAISESGGETQYF
TGTGCCATCAGTGAGTCAGGGGGAGAGACCCAGTACTTC
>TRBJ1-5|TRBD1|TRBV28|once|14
CASTRDRGYQPQHF
TGTGCCAGTACCCGGGACAGGGGTTATCAGCCCCAGCATTTT
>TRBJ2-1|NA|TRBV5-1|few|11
CASRLSNEQFF
TGCGCCAGCAGATTGAGCAATGAGCAGTTCTTC
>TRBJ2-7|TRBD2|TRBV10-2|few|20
CASSLFRRRVPGLAPYEQYF
TGCGCCAGCAGTCTCTTCCGTCGGCGCGTACCGGGACTAGCCCCTTACGAGCAGTACTTC
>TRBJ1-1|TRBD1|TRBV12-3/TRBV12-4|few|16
CASSPTGGVRGTEAFF
TGTGCCAGCAGTCCGACAGGGGGTGTACGGGGCACTGAAGCTTTCTTT
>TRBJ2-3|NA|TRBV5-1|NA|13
CASSDLVADTQYF
TGCGCCAGCAGCGATTTAGTGGCAGATACGCAGTATTTT
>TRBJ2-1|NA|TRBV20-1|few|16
CSARSVGPGSYNEQFF
TGCAGTGCCCGGTCGGTGGGGCCAGGCTCCTACAATGAGCAGTTCTTC
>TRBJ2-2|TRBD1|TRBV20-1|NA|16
CSARSWDRKNTGELFF
TGCAGTGCCCGATCGTGGGACAGGAAGAACACCGGGGAGCTGTTTTTT
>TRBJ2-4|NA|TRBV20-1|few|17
CSARERRLLAATNIQYF
TGCAGTGCTAGAGAGAGGAGACTACTAGCAGCGACGAACATTCAGTACTTC
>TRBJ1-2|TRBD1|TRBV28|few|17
CASSLKSGQGKGYGYTF
TGTGCCAGCAGCCTAAAATCGGGACAGGGAAAAGGGTATGGCTACACCTTC
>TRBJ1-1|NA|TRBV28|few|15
CASRRRPIGNTEAFF
TGTGCCAGCAGGCGCCGACCGATCGGCAACACTGAAGCTTTCTTT
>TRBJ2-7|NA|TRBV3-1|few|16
CASSQDKAPGGNEQYF
TGTGCCAGCAGCCAAGATAAGGCACCCGGGGGAAACGAGCAGTACTTC
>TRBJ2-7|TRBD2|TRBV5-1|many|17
CASSPGLAGVVSYEQYF
TGCGCCAGCAGCCCGGGACTAGCGGGAGTCGTCTCCTACGAGCAGTACTTC
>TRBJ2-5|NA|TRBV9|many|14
CASSAYGTQETQYF
TGTGCCAGCAGCGCCTATGGGACCCAAGAGACCCAGTACTTC
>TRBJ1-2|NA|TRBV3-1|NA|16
CASSPTTVRSQLGYTF
TGTGCCAGCAGCCCTACGACAGTTAGGTCGCAGCTTGGCTACACCTTC
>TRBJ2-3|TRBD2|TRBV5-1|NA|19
CASSYYSGRAFKSTDTQYF
TGCGCCAGCAGCTACTACAGCGGGAGGGCCTTTAAAAGCACAGATACGCAGTATTTT
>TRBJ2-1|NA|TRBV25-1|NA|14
CASSGPGEANEQFF
TGTGCCAGCAGTGGCCCCGGGGAGGCGAATGAGCAGTTCTTC